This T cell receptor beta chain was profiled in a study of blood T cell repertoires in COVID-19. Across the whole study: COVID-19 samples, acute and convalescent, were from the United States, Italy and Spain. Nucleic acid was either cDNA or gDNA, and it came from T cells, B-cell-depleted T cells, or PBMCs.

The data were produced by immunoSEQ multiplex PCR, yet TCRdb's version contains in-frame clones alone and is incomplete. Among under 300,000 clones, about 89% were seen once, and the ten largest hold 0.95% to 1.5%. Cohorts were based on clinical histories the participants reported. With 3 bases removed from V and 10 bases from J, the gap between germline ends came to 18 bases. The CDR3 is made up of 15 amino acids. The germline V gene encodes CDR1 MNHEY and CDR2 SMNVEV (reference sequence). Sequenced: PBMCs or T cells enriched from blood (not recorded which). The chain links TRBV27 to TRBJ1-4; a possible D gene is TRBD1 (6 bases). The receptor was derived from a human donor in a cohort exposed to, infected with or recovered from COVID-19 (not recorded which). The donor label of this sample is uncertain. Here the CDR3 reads CASSFSNRVSGKLFF. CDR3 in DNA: TGTGCCAGCAGTTTCTCCAACAGGGTGTCAGGAAAACTGTTTTTT.